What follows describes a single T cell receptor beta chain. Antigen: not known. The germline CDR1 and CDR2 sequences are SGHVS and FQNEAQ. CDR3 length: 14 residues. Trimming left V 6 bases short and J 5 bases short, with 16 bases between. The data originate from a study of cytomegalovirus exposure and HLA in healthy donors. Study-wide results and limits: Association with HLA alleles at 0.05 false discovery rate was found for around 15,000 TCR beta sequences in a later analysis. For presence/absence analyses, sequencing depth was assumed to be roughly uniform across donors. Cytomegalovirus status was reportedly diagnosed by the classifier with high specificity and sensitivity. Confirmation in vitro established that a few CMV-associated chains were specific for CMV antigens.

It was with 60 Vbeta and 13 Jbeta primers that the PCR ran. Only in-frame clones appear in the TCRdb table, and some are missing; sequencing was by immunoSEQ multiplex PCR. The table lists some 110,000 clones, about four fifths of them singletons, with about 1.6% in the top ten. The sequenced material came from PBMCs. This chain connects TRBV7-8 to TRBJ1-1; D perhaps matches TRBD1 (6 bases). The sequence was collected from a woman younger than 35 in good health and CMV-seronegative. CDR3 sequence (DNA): TGTGCCAGCAGACAGAGGGGGGGGTGGACTGAAGCTTTCTTT. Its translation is CASRQRGGWTEAFF.